This TCR beta chain was recovered during a study of T cells in Graves' hyperthyroidism and ophthalmopathy (dated by TCRdb to between 2018 and 2021). About the full investigation: Peripheral blood samples were taken at initial diagnosis, before any treatment was given. An independent validation cohort of 18 to 20 hyperthyroidism patients and about 16 patients who later progressed to ophthalmopathy tested prospective prediction of ophthalmopathy. A discovery cohort of about a hundred patients, about 40 with Graves' ophthalmopathy and approximately 60 with stable Graves' hyperthyroidism, was used to find distinguishing TCR V-J signatures. According to the paper, TCR Vbeta CDR3 sequencing was carried out on 135 peripheral blood samples, which came from 40 to 45 ophthalmopathy, around 75 hyperthyroidism and approximately 17 progressor patients. Once sampling was done, hyperthyroidism patients were given methimazole at a starting dose of 30 mg daily, whereas ophthalmopathy patients were given high-dose intravenous methylprednisolone. For training and testing, the roughly 97 patients in the discovery cohort were randomly divided in a 7:3 ratio. Thyroid tissue and blood T-cell repertoires from more than 5 Graves' hyperthyroidism patients were also compared in the study.

Including the terminal cysteine and phenylalanine, the CDR3 comprises 15 residues. Of the read, only the CDR3 DNA is kept; its 45 bases are in frame from base 1. Deletion took 4 bases off V and 0 bases off J, with a span of 11 bases between the germline ends. Looking up the germline V gene yields CDR1 SGDLS and CDR2 YYNGEE. Comment on this clonotype: Its target antigen remains unknown. Within one base of it there is no much larger clone, and no base qualities were kept.

The TCR beta CDR3 regions were amplified from RNA transcripts. The TCR CDR3 was subjected to a first round of RT-PCR using the HTBI primer set and the Qiagen OneStep RT-PCR kit. A second multiplex PCR round built the libraries, followed by size selection and purification. Sequencing of the libraries was done on an Illumina HiSeq2000 using paired-end 100 bp reads. The study's processing was this. SOAPnuke was used to process the raw data, with reads discarded if the reads contained adapters or uncalled bases, had a mean Phred below 15, or lacked an exact constant-primer or identifier match. COPE v1.2.5 was used to merge high-quality paired reads, and clonotypes were defined as unique nucleotide sequences. Clonotypes were aligned to IMGT TRBV, TRBD and TRBJ reference segments using MiTCR v1.1. Only V-J combinations with frequency above 0.0001, covering about 99% of repertoires, were analysed. The TCS score was defined as the ratio of F50 (clonal expansion) to E x V (chaos), calculated using BLOSUM62-based TCRdist between CDR3 peptides within each V-J. Welch's t-statistics and random forest reduced fewer than 600 V-J features to around 14, which were used in a naive Bayes classifier (R e1071). The raw public data were reprocessed by TCRdb itself: fastp quality trimming at Q25, MiXCR clonotype calling, in-frame beta chains only. Each record represents a unique CDR3 protein, reported with the most common genes and DNA among its rows. What appears here as the V and J calls and clone size reflects TCRdb's work, not the paper's. For this sample the table gives fewer than 600,000 distinct CDR3 sequences, of which around 15% were detected only once. Approximately 15% of the sample rests with the top ten.

General study outcomes and caveats: In validation, the model predicted progression to ophthalmopathy a median of about 6.8 months before onset, with 70% to 71% sensitivity and roughly 79% specificity. Ophthalmopathy was separated from stable hyperthyroidism by a 13 V-J signature model, with 85% to 90% sensitivity and 81% to 83% specificity obtained in cross-validation and 80%/75% obtained in testing. Sample size was not statistically predetermined, and investigators were not blinded to group allocation. Most expanded thyroid clonotypes (frequency above 0.001) were also found in blood, which suggests that blood repertoires may mirror thyroid immune responses.

A patient counted as having stable Graves' hyperthyroidism if no progression to ophthalmopathy occurred over 18 months of follow-up. The hyperthyroidism patients were between 18 and 65 years old and newly diagnosed, with a disease duration of less than 2 months. The study excluded patients with uncontrolled infections, other autoimmune diseases, pregnancy or lactation. Diagnoses were based on clinical symptoms, serum thyroxine and TRAb, thyroid ultrasound and orbital computed tomography. Ficoll-Paque density gradient centrifugation was used to isolate PBMCs from around 10 ml of fresh peripheral blood. Trizol reagent was used to extract total RNA, and RNA quality was then checked on an Agilent 2100 Bioanalyzer.

This TCR derives from a woman aged 40 to 50 with Graves' hyperthyroidism. What was sequenced was blood. The rearranged segments are TRBV9 and TRBJ1-5; the D segment cannot be called with confidence. The DNA sequence is TGTGCCAGCAGCACTACCGGAGATAGCAATCAGCCCCAGCATTTT. Its amino acids are CASSTTGDSNQPQHF.